This T cell receptor (beta chain) was identified in a study of blood T cell repertoires in COVID-19. Trimming stripped 5 bases from V and 8 bases from J, with 10 bases between. The germline gives CDR1 MNHNY, CDR2 SVGAGI (reference sequence). This CDR3 spans 12 amino acids. In the original workflow: Estimation of nucleated cell counts was performed using reference gene primer amplification. Some clones are missing from TCRdb's copy, which holds only in-frame ones; the method was immunoSEQ multiplex PCR. V and J calls and clone size come straight from that table; D and trimming were deduced from the DNA. Here the sample spans approximately 200,000 clones, about 88% being singletons. This clone was observed a handful of times.

This chain uses TRBV6-6 with TRBJ2-1; the D gene is possibly TRBD2 (6 bases). This clonotype originated in a man between 40 and 49 years old with active or convalescent COVID-19. The specimen sequenced was peripheral blood. Written as DNA, the CDR3 is TGTGCCAGCAGTCAGTCGGGAGATGAGCAGTTCTTC. It is translated as CASSQSGDEQFF.